Shown below are 19 T cell receptor beta chains from a single sample sequenced in a study of shared clonotypes between healthy human individuals. Terminally differentiated effector memory CD45RA+ cells were excluded by CCR7 positive selection of CD45RO-negative cells. The data were produced by immunoSEQ multiplex PCR, yet TCRdb's version contains in-frame clones alone and is incomplete. The data hold about 580,000 clones, with 95% to 98% observed a single time. Sequences were obtained from naive CD8+ T cells sorted from blood. Receptors originate from a man aged 25 to 40 in good health.

V gene TRBV7-8 combines with J gene TRBJ2-7; 8 bases are a match to TRBD2. Germline V gene sequence: CDR1 SGHVS, CDR2 FQNEAQ. With V trimmed by 5 bases and J by 2 bases, 5 bases remained unmatched. The CDR3 spans 14 residues. The CDR3, as DNA: TGTGCCAGCAGCCTAACTAGCGGAACCTACGAGCAGTACTTC. Translating gives CASSLTSGTYEQYF.

The V gene is TRBV27, the J gene TRBJ1-1, with 9 nucleotides matching TRBD1. The CDR3 extends over 14 amino acids. Germline loops: CDR1 MNHEY, CDR2 SMNVEV (reference sequence). The ends lost 5 bases at V and 6 bases at J; junction bases unmatched: 7. CDR3 DNA sequence: TGTGCCAGCAGTCTCACAGGGGGCACCGCTGAAGCTTTCTTT. It yields the protein CASSLTGGTAEAFF.

The V and J genes are TRBV27 and TRBJ2-1; TRBD2 aligns across 7 bases. Germline lookup yields CDR1 MNHEY and CDR2 SMNVEV (reference sequence). CDR3 length equals 13 residues. With 3 bases clipped from V and 9 bases from J, the junction kept 5 bases outside the gene matches. The CDR3 DNA reads as TGTGCCAGCAGTTTTGGCGGGAGCGGTGAGCAGTTCTTC. The encoded protein is CASSFGGSGEQFF.

The chain uses TRBV6-5 and TRBJ2-1, with D tentatively TRBD2 (5 bases). Germline V CDR1 and CDR2: MNHEY, SVGAGI. This CDR3 comprises 16 residues. Trimming cost V 2 bases and J 0 bases, with 11 bases left between them. The CDR3 spells CASSYSGGLSYNEQFF. CDR3 DNA: TGTGCCAGCAGTTACAGCGGCGGTCTCTCCTACAATGAGCAGTTCTTC.

This chain uses TRBV25-1 with TRBJ1-1, with D perhaps matching TRBD1 (5 bases). Germline lookup yields CDR1 MGHDK and CDR2 SYGVNS. Between the trimmed V and J ends, which lost 6 bases and 5 bases, there was a span of 16 bases. This CDR3 is built from 14 residues. The CDR3 coding sequence is TGTGCCAGCAGACGGTGGGCAGGGAGGACTGAAGCTTTCTTT. This codes for CASRRWAGRTEAFF.

The chain uses TRBV9 and TRBJ1-3; D ambiguous. This CDR3 has 13 residues. Per the germline V gene, CDR1 is SGDLS and CDR2 is YYNGEE. Trimming cost V 4 bases and J 3 bases, with 8 bases left between them. CDR3 sequence: CASSPSFGNTIYF. CDR3 DNA sequence: TGTGCCAGCAGCCCCAGTTTTGGAAACACCATATATTTT. The complete variable domain, with remaining parts taken from reference TRBV9 and TRBJ1-3, reads DSGVTQTPKHLITATGQRVTLRCSPRSGDLSVYWYQQSLDQGLQFLIQYYNGEERAKGNILERFSAQQFPDLHSELNLSSLELGDSALYFCASSPSFGNTIYFGEGSWLTVV.

With regard to this clone: Other DNA sequences in this sample translate to the same CDR3. This chain connects TRBV5-1 to TRBJ2-7, with 8 bases matching TRBD1. Germline-derived CDR1 and CDR2 are SGHRS and YFSETQ. With 2 bases clipped from V and 2 bases from J, the junction kept 3 bases outside the gene matches. The CDR3 length is 14 residues. Here the CDR3 DNA reads TGCGCCAGCAGCTTAGGGACAGGACCCTACGAGCAGTACTTC. Translation gives CASSLGTGPYEQYF.

This clone was counted once. V usage is TRBV27 and J usage is TRBJ2-5; D might be TRBD2 (5 bases). V lost 4 bases to trimming and J lost 1 base, with 10 bases between them. This CDR3 spans 14 amino acids. The germline CDR1 and CDR2 sequences are MNHEY and SMNVEV (reference sequence). In DNA, the CDR3 is TGTGCCAGCAGTTCCCTGGACTTCCAAGAGACCCAGTACTTC. It yields the protein CASSSLDFQETQYF.

The chain carries TRBV2 and TRBJ2-2, with a tentative D call TRBD2 (5 bases). Trimming removed 10 bases from V and 8 bases from J, with 11 bases in between. The germline CDR1 and CDR2 sequences are SNHLY and FYNNEI. The CDR3 runs 11 residues. The CDR3 loop is CAIPSGGELFF. DNA for the CDR3: TGTGCCATCCCCAGCGGAGGGGAGCTGTTTTTT.

CDR3 region: CASSDATSTDTQYF. The DNA of the CDR3 is TGTGCCAGCAGCGACGCGACTAGTACAGATACGCAGTATTTT. This chain connects TRBV9 to TRBJ2-3; D is perhaps TRBD2 (6 bases). V dropped 3 bases and J dropped 3 bases, with 11 bases sitting between them. Germline V gene data show CDR1 as SGDLS and CDR2 as YYNGEE. This CDR3 spans 14 amino acids. The complete variable domain, with remaining parts taken from reference TRBV9 and TRBJ2-3, reads DSGVTQTPKHLITATGQRVTLRCSPRSGDLSVYWYQQSLDQGLQFLIQYYNGEERAKGNILERFSAQQFPDLHSELNLSSLELGDSALYFCASSDATSTDTQYFGPGTRLTVL.

This clone has just one count. The chain uses TRBV9 and TRBJ2-7; 9 bases agree with TRBD2. J was trimmed by 7 bases and V by 4 bases; bases with no gene match: 12. The CDR3 is made up of 15 amino acids. CDR1 is SGDLS and CDR2 is YYNGEE in the germline V gene. The CDR3 region is CASSPELGLASEQYF. The CDR3 nucleotides are TGTGCCAGCAGCCCTGAGTTGGGACTAGCAAGTGAGCAGTACTTC.

The chain recombines TRBV27 with TRBJ2-1, with 7 nucleotides matching TRBD2. There are 15 residues in the CDR3. CDR1 and CDR2 (germline): MNHEY, SMNVEV (reference sequence). Losses at the gene ends were 9 bases for V and 2 bases for J; bases not matched to a gene: 10. CDR3 in amino acids: CASAPGTITYNEQFF. The CDR3 DNA sequence: TGTGCCAGTGCCCCCGGGACTATTACCTACAATGAGCAGTTCTTC.

V and J are TRBV6-8 and TRBJ2-1; D remains ambiguous. Germline V gene lookup returns CDR1 MNHGY and CDR2 SAAAGT. The CDR3 runs to 17 residues. Trimming stripped 2 bases from V and 7 bases from J, with 21 bases between. Here the CDR3 reads CASSYHELRRSTNEQFF. CDR3 nucleotide sequence: TGTGCCAGCAGTTACCACGAACTTCGCCGATCAACTAATGAGCAGTTCTTC.

The rearrangement links TRBV5-6 to TRBJ2-7, with TRBD2 matching over 7 bases. This CDR3 contains 16 residues. J was trimmed by 3 bases and V by 4 bases; bases with no gene match: 13. The germline V gene has CDR1 SGHDT and CDR2 YYEEEE. CDR3 nucleotides: TGTGCCAGCAGCAAGACGAGCGGGACGGAAGACTACGAGCAGTACTTC. As protein: CASSKTSGTEDYEQYF.

This chain links TRBV5-1 with TRBJ1-1, with D unresolved. Trimming took 4 bases from V and 1 from J, leaving 8 bases between them. The germline gives CDR1 SGHRS, CDR2 YFSETQ. The CDR3 has 13 amino acids. This CDR3 reads CASSTESNTEAFF. CDR3 bases: TGCGCCAGCAGCACGGAGTCGAACACTGAAGCTTTCTTT.

V usage is TRBV9 and J usage is TRBJ2-7, with 11 bases aligning to TRBD2. The CDR3 is 17 amino acids. Losses at the gene ends were 2 bases for V and 3 bases for J; bases not matched to a gene: 10. In germline, CDR1 is SGDLS, CDR2 YYNGEE. In nucleotides, the CDR3 is TGTGCCAGCAGCGTCGAGCGGGGGACTAGCGGAGTCTACGAGCAGTACTTC. Translated, it gives CASSVERGTSGVYEQYF. The whole variable domain, remainder taken from reference TRBV9 and TRBJ2-7, is DSGVTQTPKHLITATGQRVTLRCSPRSGDLSVYWYQQSLDQGLQFLIQYYNGEERAKGNILERFSAQQFPDLHSELNLSSLELGDSALYFCASSVERGTSGVYEQYFGPGTRLTVT.

The chain is built from TRBV27 and TRBJ1-2, with D perhaps matching TRBD1 (5 bases). Germline V gene data show CDR1 as MNHEY and CDR2 as SMNVEV (reference sequence). V was trimmed by 2 bases and J by 5 bases, leaving 9 bases between them. This CDR3 contains 13 residues. CDR3 sequence (DNA): TGTGCCAGCAGTTTAGGGACCCGTTATGGCTACACCTTC. It yields the protein CASSLGTRYGYTF.

The rearrangement uses TRBV7-3 and TRBJ1-5; 7 nucleotides align to TRBD1. The CDR3 spans 20 residues. Germline assignment: CDR1 SGHTA and CDR2 FQGTGA. The V segment lost 5 bases and the J segment 2 bases; nucleotides outside the gene matches: 21. DNA for the CDR3: TGTGCCAGCAGCCACGGACAGGCCCGCAGGGGCCGGAGGTGCAATCAGCCCCAGCATTTT. This translates into CASSHGQARRGRRCNQPQHF. Full variable domain (missing parts from reference TRBV7-3 and TRBJ1-5): GAGVSQTPSNKVTEKGKYVELRCDPISGHTALYWYRQSLGQGPEFLIYFQGTGAADDSGLPNDRFFAVRPEGSVSTLKIQRTERGDSAVYLCASSHGQARRGRRCNQPQHFGDGTRLSIL.

The CDR3 is CASSLDIAGVLLHNEQFF. CDR3 DNA: TGTGCCAGCAGCTTGGATATAGCGGGAGTCTTGCTACACAATGAGCAGTTCTTC. This rearrangement joins TRBV5-4 to TRBJ2-1, with TRBD2 matching over 9 bases. Trimming removed 0 bases from V and 5 bases from J; junction bases left unmatched: 12. The V gene's germline CDR1 is SGHNT and CDR2 YYREEE (reference sequence). The CDR3 has 18 residues.